The 23 T cell receptor beta chains below were found in one sample sequenced in a study of vaccination and CD4 T cells after COVID-19. Once obtained from cultured CD4+ T cells, the DNA was sequenced using the Oncomine TCR Beta short-read assay. TCRdb re-called the PCR reads with MiXCR, one entry per CDR3 protein. The sample has approximately 10,000 distinct CDR3 sequences, 35% to 50% seen once; the top ten hold 34%. The treatment was: approximately nine-day PBMC culture with coronavirus spike peptide pools or control peptides (ViraFEST assay). Their cognate antigens are unknown. The sample consisted of CD4+ T cells from blood, cultured in vitro. These receptors all come from a human donor who had recovered from COVID-19.

This clonotype was seen more than once but under ten times. The chain is built from TRBV7-9 and TRBJ1-3; D gene ambiguous. CDR1 is SEHNR and CDR2 is FQNEAQ in the germline V gene (reference sequence). This CDR3 has 16 residues. The germline V and J ends were trimmed by 5 bases and 0 bases, with 14 bases remaining between them. CDR3 bases: TGTGCCAGCAGCCGGTCGGATTTTATCTCTGGAAACACCATATATTTT. Translated, it gives CASSRSDFISGNTIYF.

In this sample, this clonotype turned up a few times. The chain carries TRBV2 and TRBJ1-4; possibly TRBD1 for D (6 bases). This CDR3 contains 12 residues. V gave up 10 bases and J gave up 3 bases, with 9 bases separating them. CDR1 and CDR2 (germline): SNHLY, FYNNEI. CDR3 in DNA: TGTGCCAATACAGGGCCTAATGAAAAACTGTTTTTT. Translating gives CANTGPNEKLFF.

The chain carries TRBV2 and TRBJ2-1; 7 bases are a match to TRBD2. This CDR3 spans 16 amino acids. The V and J ends lost 1 base and 1 base, in that order; junction bases with no gene match: 4. Germline V gene lookup returns CDR1 SNHLY and CDR2 FYNNEI. Written as DNA, the CDR3 is TGTGCCAGCAGTGAAGAGGGGCGGGGGTCCTACAATGAGCAGTTCTTC. Its translation is CASSEEGRGSYNEQFF. Based on the CDR3 plus reference TRBV2 and TRBJ2-1, the full variable domain is EPEVTQTPSHQVTQMGQEVILRCVPISNHLYFYWYRQILGQKVEFLVSFYNNEISEKSEIFDDQFSVERPDGSNFTLKIRSTKLEDSAMYFCASSEEGRGSYNEQFFGPGTRLTVL.

This clonotype has only a few counts. This sequence joins TRBV6-1 and TRBJ2-2, with D possibly TRBD2 on 6 matching bases. The V end lost 6 bases, the J end lost 1 base, and 12 bases lay between the germline ends. CDR3 length equals 15 residues. Germline V gene sequence: CDR1 MNHNS, CDR2 SASEGT. As DNA, the CDR3 is TGTGCCAGCAGGGGGGGTTTATGGAACACCGGGGAGCTGTTTTTT. Protein sequence: CASRGGLWNTGELFF.

This rearrangement joins TRBV5-5 to TRBJ1-3; the D gene is possibly TRBD1 (5 bases). Germline V gene sequence: CDR1 SGHKS, CDR2 YYEKEE (reference sequence). V gave up 0 bases and J gave up 3 bases, with 10 bases separating them. The CDR3 covers 15 residues. The CDR3 sequence is CASSLVGQGGNTIYF. The CDR3 DNA follows: TGTGCCAGCAGCTTGGTCGGGCAGGGTGGAAACACCATATATTTT.

The rearrangement uses TRBV20-1 and TRBJ2-7; a weak D match, TRBD2 (5 bases). V lost 3 bases and J 2 bases, leaving 14 bases between the germline ends. The CDR3 spans 14 residues. Germline lookup yields CDR1 DFQATT and CDR2 SNEGSKA (reference sequence). CDR3 loop: CSARFGVSPYEQYF. As DNA, the CDR3 is TGCAGTGCTAGGTTCGGGGTCAGCCCCTACGAGCAGTACTTC.

The CDR3 DNA follows: TGCAGTGCTAGAGATATGACAGTTCACGAGCAGTACTTC. Its translation: CSARDMTVHEQYF. This rearrangement joins TRBV20-1 to TRBJ2-7; perhaps TRBD1 as D (5 bases). This CDR3 has 13 residues. Germline-derived CDR1 and CDR2 are DFQATT and SNEGSKA (reference sequence). Trimming took 0 bases from V and 5 from J, leaving 11 bases between them.

The gene calls are TRBV30 and TRBJ1-1; no definite D call. The CDR3 runs 13 residues. The germline V gene encodes CDR1 GTSNPN and CDR2 SVGIG (reference sequence). V lost 0 bases to trimming and J lost 5 bases, with 10 bases between them. This CDR3 reads CAWSVGRETEAFF. For the CDR3, the DNA is TGTGCCTGGAGTGTGGGAAGAGAGACTGAAGCTTTCTTT.

The chain combines TRBV6-2 or TRBV6-3 with TRBJ1-1, with 7 bases lining up with TRBD1. Germline lookup yields CDR1 MNHEY and CDR2 SVGEGT. The J segment lost 10 bases and the V segment lost 5 bases, leaving 7 bases of the junction unmatched. The CDR3 runs 12 residues. In nucleotides, the CDR3 is TGTGCCAGCAGTCGACAGACAGGGAGAGCTTTCTTT. Amino acids: CASSRQTGRAFF.

The V and J genes are TRBV7-8 and TRBJ1-3, with D tentatively TRBD1 (6 bases). Germline V gene data show CDR1 as SGHVS and CDR2 as FQNEAQ. V was trimmed by 0 bases and J by 4 bases, leaving 16 bases between them. The CDR3 loop spans 17 amino acids. CDR3 bases: TGTGCCAGCAGCTTAGCGAGGGGGGGCGCAAAAGGAAACACCATATATTTT. Translated, it gives CASSLARGGAKGNTIYF.

This clonotype was seen a few times. CDR3 bases: TGTGCCAGCAGTCTCCCGGGGGGAACTGAAGCTTTCTTT. The encoded protein is CASSLPGGTEAFF. V usage is TRBV27 and J usage is TRBJ1-1; a weak D match, TRBD1 (5 bases). V lost 5 bases to trimming and J lost 5 bases, with 12 bases between them. Looked up from germline, CDR1 is MNHEY and CDR2 is SMNVEV (reference sequence). There are 13 residues in the CDR3.

In its sample, this clonotype was seen a few times. V usage is TRBV7-9 and J usage is TRBJ2-5; a possible D gene is TRBD1 (5 bases). The CDR3 contains 17 residues. The germline V gene has CDR1 SEHNR and CDR2 FQNEAQ (reference sequence). V was cut by 1 base and J by 0 bases, with 15 bases left in between. CDR3 protein: CASSLGRWGDYQETQYF. The CDR3 coding sequence is TGTGCCAGCAGCTTAGGCAGGTGGGGCGACTACCAAGAGACCCAGTACTTC.

This chain links TRBV7-2 with TRBJ2-7; 7 bases agree with TRBD1. The CDR3 contains 15 residues. Germline V lookup: CDR1 SGHTA, CDR2 FQGNSA. V was clipped by 5 bases and J by 3 bases; unmatched bases: 10. In nucleotides, the CDR3 is TGTGCCAGCAGCCGAACCGGGACAGTCCTCTACGAGCAGTACTTC. It translates to CASSRTGTVLYEQYF.

This clonotype was counted between two and nine times. V gene TRBV9 combines with J gene TRBJ2-3; D call uncertain. V shed 4 bases and J shed 3 bases, with 6 bases lying between them. The CDR3 runs 12 residues. CDR1 and CDR2 (germline): SGDLS, YYNGEE. CDR3 sequence (DNA): TGTGCCAGCAGCTTATATACAGATACGCAGTATTTT. It encodes CASSLYTDTQYF.

The table lists this clonotype with a few counts. The gene calls are TRBV30 and TRBJ1-5; 7 bases map to TRBD1. Germline V CDR1 and CDR2: GTSNPN, SVGIG (reference sequence). The CDR3 is 13 amino acids. V shed 2 bases and J 6 bases; nucleotides not matched to a gene: 4. The DNA of the CDR3 is TGTGCCTGGAGTACAGGGGCGAGTCAGCCCCAGCATTTT. Its protein product is CAWSTGASQPQHF. Full variable domain (remainder filled in from reference TRBV30 and TRBJ1-5): SQTIHQWPATLVQPVGSPLSLECTVEGTSNPNLYWYRQAAGRGLQLLFYSVGIGQISSEVPQNLSASRPQDRQFILSSKKLLLSDSGFYLCAWSTGASQPQHFGDGTRLSIL.

There are a few counts of this clonotype. V is TRBV20-1 and J is TRBJ1-5; possibly TRBD1 for D (6 bases). V was shortened by 6 bases and J by 0 bases, with 15 bases between the two germline ends. Germline V CDR1 and CDR2: DFQATT, SNEGSKA (reference sequence). The CDR3 spans 15 residues. CDR3 nucleotides: TGCAGTGCCACAGGGCGGGTGTATAGCAATCAGCCCCAGCATTTT. This translates into CSATGRVYSNQPQHF.

The sample holds a few counts of this clonotype. J is TRBJ1-2 and V is TRBV15; no firm D call. V dropped 0 bases and J dropped 0 bases, with 8 bases sitting between them. Germline assignment: CDR1 LNHNV and CDR2 YYDKDF (reference sequence). This CDR3 has 15 residues. The CDR3 reads CATSRDWESNYGYTF. In nucleotides, the CDR3 is TGTGCCACCAGCAGAGATTGGGAATCTAACTATGGCTACACCTTC.

There are a few counts of this clonotype. The genes are TRBV12-3 or TRBV12-4 and TRBJ1-3; D call uncertain. The ends were cut back, 8 bases at V and 0 bases at J, with 11 bases in the middle. This CDR3 contains 14 residues. The CDR3 region has the DNA TGTGCCAGCTCCCCGAGACGCTCTGGAAACACCATATATTTT. It specifies CASSPRRSGNTIYF.

Only a few counts were recorded for this clonotype. This chain links TRBV19 with TRBJ1-5, with 7 bases identical to TRBD1. Germline CDR1 is LNHDA and CDR2 is SQIVND (reference sequence). This CDR3 spans 15 amino acids. Trimming at V came to 3 bases and at J to 2 bases, leaving 4 bases not matched to a gene. CDR3 sequence reads: CASSITGAGNQPQHF. In nucleotides, the CDR3 is TGTGCCAGTAGTATTACAGGGGCCGGCAATCAGCCCCAGCATTTT.

V gene TRBV12-3 or TRBV12-4 combines with J gene TRBJ1-2, with no clear D. Trimming removed 11 bases from V and 1 base from J, with 11 bases in between. CDR3 length equals 12 residues. The CDR3 sequence: CADWTGNYGYTF. CDR3 nucleotide sequence: TGTGCCGACTGGACGGGTAACTATGGCTACACCTTC.

The chain employs TRBV7-2 and TRBJ1-1, with unresolved D. CDR3 length: 14 amino acids. CDR1 is SGHTA, CDR2 FQGNSA, per germline. V was pared by 1 base and J by 0 bases, with 6 bases between. CDR3 bases: TGTGCCAGCAGCTTAGTGGCGTTGAACACTGAAGCTTTCTTT. Its protein product is CASSLVALNTEAFF.

The chain recombines TRBV18 with TRBJ2-3; D remains unclear. Germline CDR1 KGHSH, CDR2 LQKENI. Trimming took off 2 bases at V and 0 bases at J, with 15 bases between the two ends. The CDR3 is made up of 17 amino acids. As DNA, the CDR3 is TGTGCCAGCTCACCAAGTTCGATTTTCGCTAGCACAGATACGCAGTATTTT. Translating gives CASSPSSIFASTDTQYF.

This clonotype showed up just a few times. J is TRBJ2-5 and V is TRBV21-1; TRBD2, the table's D call, lacks a check against the DNA. TRBV21-1 is a recognized pseudogene. This CDR3 spans 13 amino acids. In DNA, the CDR3 is TGTGCCAGCAGCAGTCGGACTCAAGAGACCCAGTACTTC. The encoded protein is CASSSRTQETQYF.